These 7 T cell receptor beta chains were all obtained from the same sample, sequenced in a study of T-cell memory formation after mild COVID-19. Each CDR3 protein is one row after TCRdb ran MiXCR on the 5' RACE reads. The data contain hundreds of thousands of distinct CDR3 sequences, around 13% of them singletons. The specimen was PBMCs or a T cell subset sorted from them (not recorded which). These receptors were collected from a man between 18 and 35 years old who had mild COVID-19 (a few samples of this study predate the infection). Cell type and time point are not known.

The chain is built from TRBV4-1 and TRBJ2-7; D is perhaps TRBD2 (6 bases). V was pared by 4 bases and J by 2 bases, with 12 bases between. Germline CDR1 reads MGHRA; CDR2 reads YSYEKL. CDR3 length: 14 amino acids. The CDR3 protein is CASSLGRRTYEQYF. The CDR3 nucleotides are TGCGCCAGCAGCCTCGGGAGAAGAACCTACGAGCAGTACTTC.

In this sample, this clonotype turned up many times. The chain links TRBV5-3 to TRBJ2-1; perhaps TRBD2 as D (7 bases). TRBV5-3 is labeled an ORF, and its function is uncertain. V was shortened by 2 bases and J by 0 bases, with 15 bases between the two germline ends. The CDR3 length is 17 residues. The CDR3 DNA reads as TGTGCCAGAAGCTTAGGGCCGGGGGGCAGCTCCTACAATGAGCAGTTCTTC. It translates to CARSLGPGGSSYNEQFF.

This clonotype has only a few counts. This chain connects TRBV10-3 to TRBJ1-4, with D unresolved. V gave up 2 bases and J gave up 4 bases, with 5 bases separating them. This CDR3 contains 13 residues. Germline assignment: CDR1 ENHRY and CDR2 SYGVKD. The CDR3 sequence: CAISEQDNEKLFF. The CDR3 DNA is TGTGCCATCAGTGAGCAGGATAATGAAAAACTGTTTTTT.

This clonotype was picked up a small number of times. The CDR3 DNA follows: TGTGCCAGCAGGGGACAGGGGGCACCCCTGTCCCCCTACGAGCAGTACGTC. This sequence encodes CASRGQGAPLSPYEQYV. The chain is built from TRBV6-1 and TRBJ2-7, with 12 bases that match TRBD1. Germline CDR1 and CDR2: MNHNS and SASEGT. The CDR3 spans 17 residues. Trimming removed 6 bases from V and 2 bases from J; junction bases left unmatched: 11.

This clonotype was observed a single time. V usage is TRBV5-1 and J usage is TRBJ1-6; 7 bases line up with TRBD1. V trimming: 0 bases; J trimming: 7 bases; junction bases outside the gene matches: 1. Germline values: CDR1 SGHRS, CDR2 YFSETQ. This CDR3 has 14 amino acids. CDR3 in amino acids: CASSLEQGNSPLHF. CDR3 nucleotides: TGCGCCAGCAGCTTGGAACAGGGGAATTCACCCCTCCACTTT.

The table lists this clonotype with a few counts. This rearrangement joins TRBV19 to TRBJ2-1, with TRBD2 matching over 10 bases. The germline V gene encodes CDR1 LNHDA and CDR2 SQIVND (reference sequence). V lost 7 bases, J lost 9 bases, and 9 bases stayed unmatched. This CDR3 comprises 14 residues. The CDR3 region has the DNA TGTGCCAGTAATCCGGGACTAGCGTTCGGTGAGCAGTTCTTC. This gives the protein CASNPGLAFGEQFF.

This chain connects TRBV7-2 to TRBJ1-4; D possibly corresponds to TRBD1 (5 bases). The germline V and J ends were trimmed by 3 bases and 8 bases, with 10 bases remaining between them. The CDR3 has 13 residues. The V gene's germline CDR1 is SGHTA and CDR2 FQGNSA. CDR3 region: CASSFQGREKLFF. CDR3 DNA: TGTGCCAGCAGCTTCCAGGGTCGCGAAAAACTGTTTTTT.